Shown below are 6 T cell receptor beta chains from a single sample sequenced in a study of T cells in Graves' hyperthyroidism and ophthalmopathy. It was RNA transcripts that yielded the amplified TCR beta CDR3 regions. Researchers ran a first-round RT-PCR on the TCR CDR3 using the HTBI primer set. MiXCR, run by TCRdb on the multiplex PCR reads, gives a single entry per CDR3 protein. The sample yields around 99,000 distinct CDR3 sequences, about 15% seen once. The sequenced material came from blood. These receptors were collected from a woman aged 45 to 65 with Graves' hyperthyroidism.

V gene TRBV29-1 combines with J gene TRBJ2-5; 8 bases are shared with TRBD2. V lost 2 bases and J lost 7; bases outside the gene matches: 18. Germline V gives CDR1 SQVTM, CDR2 ANQGSEA. This CDR3 has 17 residues. The CDR3 DNA sequence: TGCAGCGTTGAATATCTGGCTAGCGGGTTCGGGCAGGGGACCCAGTACTTC. Translated: CSVEYLASGFGQGTQYF.

This clonotype appeared many times. This chain connects TRBV5-5 to TRBJ2-7, with no clear D. CDR3 length: 12 amino acids. Trimming left V 0 bases short and J 7 bases short, with 8 bases between. Germline V CDR1 and CDR2: SGHKS, YYEKEE (reference sequence). CDR3 in amino acids: CASSLDVREQYF. CDR3 bases: TGTGCCAGCAGCTTGGACGTTAGGGAGCAGTACTTC.

This clonotype appeared many times. The chain has TRBV20-1 and TRBJ1-5; D is unclear. Germline V lookup: CDR1 DFQATT, CDR2 SNEGSKA (reference sequence). The V end lost 6 bases, the J end lost 1 base, and 10 bases lay between the germline ends. CDR3 size: 13 residues. In nucleotides, the CDR3 is TGCAGTGCGAAGGACGGGAGCAATCAGCCCCAGCATTTT. Residues: CSAKDGSNQPQHF.

The table lists this clonotype with many counts. The rearrangement links TRBV6-5 to TRBJ2-1; no clear D gene. Trimming removed 0 bases from V and 0 bases from J, with 9 bases in between. In germline, CDR1 is MNHEY, CDR2 SVGAGI. CDR3 length equals 16 residues. CDR3 DNA sequence: TGTGCCAGCAGTTACTCTCCCACGGGCTCCTACAATGAGCAGTTCTTC. It translates to CASSYSPTGSYNEQFF.

V gene TRBV11-2 combines with J gene TRBJ2-5, with a weak D call TRBD2 (5 bases). With 4 bases removed from V and 1 base from J, the gap between germline ends came to 13 bases. The CDR3 totals 15 residues. Germline V gene lookup returns CDR1 SGHAT and CDR2 FQNNGV. CDR3 loop: CASSWGAVPQETQYF. The CDR3, as DNA: TGTGCCAGCAGCTGGGGAGCGGTACCCCAAGAGACCCAGTACTTC.

The chain has TRBV25-1 and TRBJ1-6, with D possibly being TRBD1 (5 bases). This CDR3 region has 12 residues. In germline, CDR1 is MGHDK, CDR2 SYGVNS. V was pared by 6 bases and J by 14 bases, with 14 bases between. The CDR3: CASRPDSGTLHF. Written as DNA, the CDR3 is TGTGCCAGCAGGCCCGACAGTGGCACCCTCCACTTT.